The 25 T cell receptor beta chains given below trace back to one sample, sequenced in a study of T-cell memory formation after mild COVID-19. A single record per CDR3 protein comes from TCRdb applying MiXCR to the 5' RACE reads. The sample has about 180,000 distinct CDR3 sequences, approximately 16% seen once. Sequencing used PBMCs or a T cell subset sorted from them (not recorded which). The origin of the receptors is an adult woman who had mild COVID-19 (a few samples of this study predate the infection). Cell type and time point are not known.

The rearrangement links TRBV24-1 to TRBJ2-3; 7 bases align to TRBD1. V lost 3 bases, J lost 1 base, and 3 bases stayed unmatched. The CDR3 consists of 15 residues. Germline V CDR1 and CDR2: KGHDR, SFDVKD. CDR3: CATSDLGQGTDTQYF. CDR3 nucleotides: TGTGCCACCAGTGATCTCGGACAGGGCACAGATACGCAGTATTTT.

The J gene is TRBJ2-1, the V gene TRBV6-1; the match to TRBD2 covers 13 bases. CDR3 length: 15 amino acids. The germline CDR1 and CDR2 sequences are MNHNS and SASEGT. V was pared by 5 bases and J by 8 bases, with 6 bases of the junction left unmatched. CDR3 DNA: TGTGCCAGCAGTCAAACTAGCGGGGGGGCCCATGAGCAGTTCTTC. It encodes CASSQTSGGAHEQFF.

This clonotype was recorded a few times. The CDR3 coding sequence is TGTGCCAGCAGGGAGGCTCCGGGAGACGGGCAGTTCTTC. It codes for CASREAPGDGQFF. The rearrangement joins TRBV6-1 to TRBJ2-1, with TRBD2 as a possible D gene (6 bases). Germline V CDR1 and CDR2: MNHNS, SASEGT. Trimming stripped 6 bases from V and 12 bases from J, with 18 bases between. The CDR3 runs to 13 residues.

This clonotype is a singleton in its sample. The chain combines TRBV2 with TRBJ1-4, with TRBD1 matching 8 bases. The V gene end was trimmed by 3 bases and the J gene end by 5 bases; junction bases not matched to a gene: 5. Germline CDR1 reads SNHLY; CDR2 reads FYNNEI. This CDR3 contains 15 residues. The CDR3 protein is CASSDQGALNEKLFF. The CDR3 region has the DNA TGTGCCAGCAGTGACCAGGGGGCGCTGAATGAAAAACTGTTTTTT.

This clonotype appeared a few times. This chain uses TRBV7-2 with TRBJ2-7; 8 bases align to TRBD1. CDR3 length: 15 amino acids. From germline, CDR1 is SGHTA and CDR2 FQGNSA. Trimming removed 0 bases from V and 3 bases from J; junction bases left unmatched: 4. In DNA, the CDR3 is TGTGCCAGCAGCTTAGCGAGACAGGGGCGCTACGAGCAGTACTTC. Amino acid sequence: CASSLARQGRYEQYF.

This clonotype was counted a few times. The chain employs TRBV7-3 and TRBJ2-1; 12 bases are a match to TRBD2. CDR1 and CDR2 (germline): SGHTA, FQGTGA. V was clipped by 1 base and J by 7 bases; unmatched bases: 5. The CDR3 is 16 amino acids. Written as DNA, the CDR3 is TGTGCCAGCAGCTTAAAGCTAGCGGGGGGGCGGAATGAGCAGTTCTTC. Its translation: CASSLKLAGGRNEQFF.

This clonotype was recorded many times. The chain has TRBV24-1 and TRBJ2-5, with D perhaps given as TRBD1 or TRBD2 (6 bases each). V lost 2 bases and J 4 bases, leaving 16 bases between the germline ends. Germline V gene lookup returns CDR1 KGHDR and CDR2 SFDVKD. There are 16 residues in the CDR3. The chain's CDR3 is CATSDSARRGAETQYF. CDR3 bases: TGTGCCACCAGTGATTCGGCTAGAAGGGGGGCAGAGACCCAGTACTTC.

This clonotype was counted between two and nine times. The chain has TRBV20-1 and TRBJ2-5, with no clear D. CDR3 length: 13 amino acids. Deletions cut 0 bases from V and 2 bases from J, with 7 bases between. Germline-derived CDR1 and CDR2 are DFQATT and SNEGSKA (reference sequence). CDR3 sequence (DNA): TGCAGTGCTAGAGATGCCAGACAAGAGACCCAGTACTTC. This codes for CSARDARQETQYF.

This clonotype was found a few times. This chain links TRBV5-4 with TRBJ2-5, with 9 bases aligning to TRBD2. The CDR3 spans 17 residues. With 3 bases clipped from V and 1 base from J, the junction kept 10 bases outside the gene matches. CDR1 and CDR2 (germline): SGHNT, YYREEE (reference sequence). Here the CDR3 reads CASSSPLAGSIQETQYF. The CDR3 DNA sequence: TGTGCCAGCAGCTCTCCCCTAGCGGGGTCAATCCAAGAGACCCAGTACTTC.

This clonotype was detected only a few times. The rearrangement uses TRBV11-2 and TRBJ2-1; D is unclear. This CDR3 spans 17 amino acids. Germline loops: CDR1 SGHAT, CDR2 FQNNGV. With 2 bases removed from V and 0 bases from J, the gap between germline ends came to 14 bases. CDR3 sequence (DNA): TGTGCCAGCAGCTTATCCCCCGACACGCTCTCCTACAATGAGCAGTTCTTC. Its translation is CASSLSPDTLSYNEQFF.

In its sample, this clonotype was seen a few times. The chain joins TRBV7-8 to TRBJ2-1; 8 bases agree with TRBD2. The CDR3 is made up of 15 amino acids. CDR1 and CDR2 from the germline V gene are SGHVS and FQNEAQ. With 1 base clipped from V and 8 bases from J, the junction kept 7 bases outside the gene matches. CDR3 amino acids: CASSLGSYGGDEQFF. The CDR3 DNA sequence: TGTGCCAGCAGCTTAGGGTCTTACGGGGGGGATGAGCAGTTCTTC.

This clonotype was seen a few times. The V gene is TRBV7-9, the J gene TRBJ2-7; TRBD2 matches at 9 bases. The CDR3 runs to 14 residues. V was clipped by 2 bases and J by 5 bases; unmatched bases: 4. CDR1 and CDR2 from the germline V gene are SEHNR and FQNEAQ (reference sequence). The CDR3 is CASSLLAGANEQYF. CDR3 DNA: TGTGCCAGCAGCTTATTAGCGGGAGCAAACGAGCAGTACTTC.

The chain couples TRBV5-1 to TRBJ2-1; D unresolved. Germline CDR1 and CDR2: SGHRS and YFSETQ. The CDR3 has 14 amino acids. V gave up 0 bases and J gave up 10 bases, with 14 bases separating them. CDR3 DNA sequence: TGCGCCAGCAGCTTGGAGTTAAGCCGGAAAGAGCAGTTCTTC. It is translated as CASSLELSRKEQFF.

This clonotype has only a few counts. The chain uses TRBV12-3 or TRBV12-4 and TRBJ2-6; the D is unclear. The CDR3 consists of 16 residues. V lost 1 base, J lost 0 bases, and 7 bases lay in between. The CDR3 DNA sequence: TGTGCCAGCAGTTTAGACAGAATCTCTGGGGCCAACGTCCTGACTTTC. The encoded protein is CASSLDRISGANVLTF.

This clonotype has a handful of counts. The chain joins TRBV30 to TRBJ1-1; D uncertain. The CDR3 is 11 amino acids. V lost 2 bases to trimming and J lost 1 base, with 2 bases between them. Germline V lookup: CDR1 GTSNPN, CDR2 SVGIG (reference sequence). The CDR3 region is CAWSRNTEAFF. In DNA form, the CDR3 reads TGTGCCTGGAGTCGGAACACTGAAGCTTTCTTT. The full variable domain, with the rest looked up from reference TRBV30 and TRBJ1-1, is SQTIHQWPATLVQPVGSPLSLECTVEGTSNPNLYWYRQAAGRGLQLLFYSVGIGQISSEVPQNLSASRPQDRQFILSSKKLLLSDSGFYLCAWSRNTEAFFGQGTRLTVV.

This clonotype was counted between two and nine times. This chain's CDR3 is CASSLEGTVSYEQYF. The CDR3 DNA is TGTGCCAGCAGTTTAGAGGGAACGGTATCCTACGAGCAGTACTTC. The rearrangement uses TRBV12-3 or TRBV12-4 and TRBJ2-7; D is uncertain. The CDR3 is 15 amino acids. The V and J ends lost 1 base and 1 base respectively, with 11 bases between them.

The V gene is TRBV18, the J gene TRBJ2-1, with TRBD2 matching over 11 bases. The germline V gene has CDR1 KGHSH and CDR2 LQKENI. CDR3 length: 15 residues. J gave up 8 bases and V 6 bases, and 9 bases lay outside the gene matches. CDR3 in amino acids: CASSGLTSGRDEQFF. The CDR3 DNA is TGTGCCAGCTCCGGCCTTACTAGCGGGAGAGATGAGCAGTTCTTC.

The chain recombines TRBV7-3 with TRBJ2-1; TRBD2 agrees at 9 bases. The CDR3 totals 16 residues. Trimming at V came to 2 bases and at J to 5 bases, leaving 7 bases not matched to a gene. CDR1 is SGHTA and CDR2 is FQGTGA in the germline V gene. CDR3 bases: TGTGCCAGCAGCTTAGGGGCGGGAGGGATCCACAATGAGCAGTTCTTC. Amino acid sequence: CASSLGAGGIHNEQFF.

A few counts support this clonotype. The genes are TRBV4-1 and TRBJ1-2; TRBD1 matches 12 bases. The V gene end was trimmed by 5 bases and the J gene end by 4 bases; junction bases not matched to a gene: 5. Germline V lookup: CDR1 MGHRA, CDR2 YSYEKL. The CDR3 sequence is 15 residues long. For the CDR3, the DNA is TGCGCCAGCAGCTCCCCGGGACAGGGGGCCTATGGCTACACCTTC. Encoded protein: CASSSPGQGAYGYTF.

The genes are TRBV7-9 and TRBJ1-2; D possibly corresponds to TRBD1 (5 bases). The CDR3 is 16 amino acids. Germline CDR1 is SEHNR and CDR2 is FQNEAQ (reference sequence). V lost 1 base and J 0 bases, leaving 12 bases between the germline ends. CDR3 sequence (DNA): TGTGCCAGCAGCTTAGATGTAGGGGCACCTAACTATGGCTACACCTTC. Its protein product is CASSLDVGAPNYGYTF.

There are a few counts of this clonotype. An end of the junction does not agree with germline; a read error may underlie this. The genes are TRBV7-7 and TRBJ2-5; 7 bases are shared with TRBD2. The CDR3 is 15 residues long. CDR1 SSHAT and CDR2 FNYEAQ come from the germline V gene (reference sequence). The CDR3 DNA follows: TGTGCTAGCAGCTACGGGGGAGGGCCTGGGAAGACCCAGTACTTC. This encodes CASSYGGGPGKTQYF.

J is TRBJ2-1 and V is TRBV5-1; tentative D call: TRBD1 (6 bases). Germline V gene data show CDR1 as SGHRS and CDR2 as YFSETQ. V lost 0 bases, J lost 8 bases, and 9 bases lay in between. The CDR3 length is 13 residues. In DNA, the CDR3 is TGCGCCAGCAGCTTGGGGCGGACAGATGAGCAGTTCTTC. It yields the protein CASSLGRTDEQFF. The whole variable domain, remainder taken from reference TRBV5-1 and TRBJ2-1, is KAGVTQTPRYLIKTRGQQVTLSCSPISGHRSVSWYQQTPGQGLQFLFEYFSETQRNKGNFPGRFSGRQFSNSRSEMNVSTLELGDSALYLCASSLGRTDEQFFGPGTRLTVL.

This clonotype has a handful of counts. CDR3 bases: TGTGCCAGCAGCCTTTCCTACAGAACCACCTATGGCTACACCTTC. This codes for CASSLSYRTTYGYTF. The chain combines TRBV7-8 with TRBJ1-2; D not certain. CDR1 SGHVS and CDR2 FQNEAQ come from the germline V gene. The V end lost 5 bases, the J end lost 4 bases, and 17 bases lay between the germline ends. The CDR3 totals 15 residues.

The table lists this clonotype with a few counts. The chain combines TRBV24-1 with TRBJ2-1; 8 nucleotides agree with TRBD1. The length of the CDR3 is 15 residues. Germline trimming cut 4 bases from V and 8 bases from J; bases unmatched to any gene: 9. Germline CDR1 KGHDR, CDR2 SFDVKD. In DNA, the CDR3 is TGTGCCACCAGTGACCGGACAGGGCTTAACGATGAGCAGTTCTTC. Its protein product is CATSDRTGLNDEQFF.

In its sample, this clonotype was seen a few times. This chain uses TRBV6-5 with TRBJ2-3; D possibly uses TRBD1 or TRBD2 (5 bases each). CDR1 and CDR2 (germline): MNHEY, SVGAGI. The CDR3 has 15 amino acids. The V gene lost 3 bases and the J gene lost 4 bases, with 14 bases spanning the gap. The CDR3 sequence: CASSYSRDRADTQYF. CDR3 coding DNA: TGTGCCAGCAGTTATTCTCGGGACCGGGCAGATACGCAGTATTTT.